Reported below is one T cell receptor (beta chain). As yet, its antigen is unknown. This sample is part of a study of T-cell memory formation after mild COVID-19. Study context: Largely, TCR clusters stayed within a single donor.

Study-level points and caveats: Detection of some responders pre-infection suggested pre-existing cross-reactive memory T cells participated.

The 5'RACE method, run with constant-segment primers, produced TCR alpha and TCR beta cDNA libraries (carrying sample barcodes and UMIs). TCRdb called the 5' RACE reads again in MiXCR, with one record for every CDR3 protein. Of some 350,000 distinct CDR3 sequences in the sample, roughly 15% were seen once. This TCR was recovered from a young man who had mild COVID-19 (a few samples of this study predate the infection). Cell type and time point are not known. Source material: PBMCs or a T cell subset sorted from them (not recorded which).

Here the CDR3 DNA reads TGCAGTGCTAGTGGCGGCAGGGGTTCCGGAGCTTTCTTT. Amino acids: CSASGGRGSGAFF. The chain joins TRBV20-1 to TRBJ1-1; a possible D gene is TRBD1 (6 bases). Germline V lookup: CDR1 DFQATT, CDR2 SNEGSKA (reference sequence). The CDR3 consists of 13 residues. V lost 3 bases to trimming and J lost 10 bases, with 18 bases between them.